This T cell receptor beta chain came from a study of CD8 T cells in ankylosing spondylitis. Study-wide results and caveats: Among TCR beta sequences, a motif of several highly homologous variants appeared characteristic of ankylosing spondylitis blood.

V shed 6 bases and J shed 0 bases, with 11 bases lying between them. Germline assignment: CDR1 MNHEY and CDR2 SMNVEV (reference sequence). This CDR3 has 14 residues. A note on this clonotype: The target antigen is unknown.

TCRdb recomputed calls from the 5' RACE reads with MiXCR, one row per CDR3 protein. The sample holds about 180,000 distinct CDR3 sequences, 9.8% seen once. The clonotype originates from a female donor with ankylosing spondylitis or in good health (not recorded which). Specimen: blood, either unsorted or a sorted T cell fraction (not recorded which). The chain combines TRBV27 with TRBJ1-1, with D unclear. The CDR3 is CASRAGVLNTEAFF. The CDR3 DNA sequence: TGTGCCAGCAGGGCCGGGGTCCTGAACACTGAAGCTTTCTTT.